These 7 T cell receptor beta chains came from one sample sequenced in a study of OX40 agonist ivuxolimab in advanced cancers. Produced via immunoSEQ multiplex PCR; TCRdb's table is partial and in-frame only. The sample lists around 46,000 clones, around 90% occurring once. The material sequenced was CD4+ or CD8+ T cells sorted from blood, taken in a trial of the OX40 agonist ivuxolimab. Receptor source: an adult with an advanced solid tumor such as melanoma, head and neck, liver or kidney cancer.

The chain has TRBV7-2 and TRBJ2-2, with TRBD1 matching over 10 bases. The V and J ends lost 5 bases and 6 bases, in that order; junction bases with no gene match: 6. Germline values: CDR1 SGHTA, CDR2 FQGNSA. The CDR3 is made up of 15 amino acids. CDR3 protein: CASSTGQGVPGELFF. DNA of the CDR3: TGTGCCAGCAGCACCGGACAGGGGGTTCCCGGGGAGCTGTTTTTT.

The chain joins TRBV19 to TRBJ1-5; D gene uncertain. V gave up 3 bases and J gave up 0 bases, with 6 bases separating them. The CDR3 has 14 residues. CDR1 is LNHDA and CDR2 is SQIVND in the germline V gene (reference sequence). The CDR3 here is CASSIGGSNQPQHF. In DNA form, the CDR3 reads TGTGCCAGTAGTATTGGAGGTAGCAATCAGCCCCAGCATTTT.

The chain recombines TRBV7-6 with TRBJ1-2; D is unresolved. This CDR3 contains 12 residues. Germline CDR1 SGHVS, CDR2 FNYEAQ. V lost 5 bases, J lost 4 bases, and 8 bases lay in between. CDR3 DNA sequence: TGTGCCAGCAGCAAAAAGACCTATGGCTACACCTTC. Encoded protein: CASSKKTYGYTF.

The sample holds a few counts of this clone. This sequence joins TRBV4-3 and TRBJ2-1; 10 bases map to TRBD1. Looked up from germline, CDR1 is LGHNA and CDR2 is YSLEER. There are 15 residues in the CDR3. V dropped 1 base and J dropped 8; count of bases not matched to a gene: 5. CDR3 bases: TGCGCCAGCAGCCAAGGGGACAGGGGTGCCCATGAGCAGTTCTTC. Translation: CASSQGDRGAHEQFF.

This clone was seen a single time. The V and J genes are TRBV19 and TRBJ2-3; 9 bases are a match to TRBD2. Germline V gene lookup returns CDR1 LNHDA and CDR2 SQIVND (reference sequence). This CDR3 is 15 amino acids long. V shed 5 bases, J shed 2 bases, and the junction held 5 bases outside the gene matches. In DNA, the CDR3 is TGTGCCAGTAGTTCGGTAGCGGGAGCCACAGATACGCAGTATTTT. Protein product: CASSSVAGATDTQYF.

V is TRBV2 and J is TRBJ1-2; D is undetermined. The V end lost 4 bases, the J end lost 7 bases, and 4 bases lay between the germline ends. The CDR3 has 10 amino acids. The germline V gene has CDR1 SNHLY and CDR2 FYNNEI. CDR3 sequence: CASSAFGYTF. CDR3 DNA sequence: TGTGCCAGCAGTGCCTTTGGCTACACCTTC.

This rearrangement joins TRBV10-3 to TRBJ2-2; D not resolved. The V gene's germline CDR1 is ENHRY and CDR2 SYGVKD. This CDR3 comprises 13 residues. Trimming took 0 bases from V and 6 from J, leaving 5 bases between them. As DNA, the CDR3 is TGTGCCATCAGTGAGTCTCACCCCGGGGAGCTGTTTTTT. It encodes CAISESHPGELFF.